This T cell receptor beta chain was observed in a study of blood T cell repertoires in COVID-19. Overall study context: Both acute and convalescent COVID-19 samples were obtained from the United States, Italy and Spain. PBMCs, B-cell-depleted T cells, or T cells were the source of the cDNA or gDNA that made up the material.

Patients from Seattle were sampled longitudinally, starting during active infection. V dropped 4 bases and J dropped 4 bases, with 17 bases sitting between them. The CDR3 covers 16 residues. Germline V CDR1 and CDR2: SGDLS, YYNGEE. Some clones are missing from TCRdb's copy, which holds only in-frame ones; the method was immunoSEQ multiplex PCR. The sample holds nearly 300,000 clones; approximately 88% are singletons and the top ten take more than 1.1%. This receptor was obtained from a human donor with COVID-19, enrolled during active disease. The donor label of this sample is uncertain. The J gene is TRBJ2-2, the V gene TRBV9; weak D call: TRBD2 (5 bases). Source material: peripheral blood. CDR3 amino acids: CASSTPRLAGTGELFF. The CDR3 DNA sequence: TGTGCCAGCAGCACCCCGAGGCTAGCAGGCACCGGGGAGCTGTTTTTT.